This TCR beta chain came from a study of shared clonotypes between healthy human individuals. As regards this clone: As yet, its antigen is unknown.

This CDR3 is built from 14 residues. The germline V and J ends were trimmed by 4 bases and 6 bases, with 17 bases remaining between them. Looked up from germline, CDR1 is GTSNPN and CDR2 is SVGIG (reference sequence). Clones were read by immunoSEQ multiplex PCR, and TCRdb kept only the in-frame ones, dropping some. The sample lists hundreds of thousands of clones, roughly four fifths occurring once. Study-level results: Depth of sequencing was expected to influence donor clonotype sharing.

V is TRBV30 and J is TRBJ2-3, with D possibly TRBD1 on 7 matching bases. This TCR was sampled from a woman between 40 and 55 years old in good health. Some clones in this sample may be carry-over from other donors' samples. The sample comprised PBMCs. The CDR3 protein is CAWTLAPQGDTQYF. CDR3 in DNA: TGTGCCTGGACACTAGCTCCACAGGGGGATACGCAGTATTTT.